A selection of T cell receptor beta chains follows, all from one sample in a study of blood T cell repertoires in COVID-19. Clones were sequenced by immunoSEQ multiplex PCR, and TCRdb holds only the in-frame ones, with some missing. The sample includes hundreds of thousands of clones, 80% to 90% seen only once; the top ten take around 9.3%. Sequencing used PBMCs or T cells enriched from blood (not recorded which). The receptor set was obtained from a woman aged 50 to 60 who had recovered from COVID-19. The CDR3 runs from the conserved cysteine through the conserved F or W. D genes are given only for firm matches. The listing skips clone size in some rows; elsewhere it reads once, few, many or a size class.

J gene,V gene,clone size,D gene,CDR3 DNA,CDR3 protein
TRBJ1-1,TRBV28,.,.,TGTGCCGTCAGGGCCGGTGGCACTGAAGCTTTCTTT,CAVRAGGTEAFF
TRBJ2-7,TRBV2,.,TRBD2,TGTGCCAGCAGTGGACTAGCGGGCGTATACGAGCAGTACTTC,CASSGLAGVYEQYF
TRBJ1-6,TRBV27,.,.,TGTGCCAGCAGTTTTGGAAGGGGAAAAGAGTCACCCCTCCACTTT,CASSFGRGKESPLHF
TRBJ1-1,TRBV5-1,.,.,TGCGCCAGCAGTCCTGAGACAGGCCACACTGAAGCTTTCTTT,CASSPETGHTEAFF
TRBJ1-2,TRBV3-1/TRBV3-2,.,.,TGTGCCAGCAGCCAAGGAGTTGGCGGTGGCTATGGCTACACCTTC,CASSQGVGGGYGYTF
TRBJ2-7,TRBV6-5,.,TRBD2,TGTGCCAGCACCGGAGGGACTAGCGTGCGTTACGAGCAGTACTTC,CASTGGTSVRYEQYF
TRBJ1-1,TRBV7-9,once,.,TGTGCCAGCAGCTTACAGGACAGCCAACTTGAAGCTTTCTTT,CASSLQDSQLEAFF
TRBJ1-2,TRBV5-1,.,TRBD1,TGCGCCAGCAGCGAAGGACAGGGTAACTATGGCTACACCTTC,CASSEGQGNYGYTF
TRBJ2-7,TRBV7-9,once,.,TGTGCCAGCAGCCCCCGGATCCTAGGCGAGCAGTACTTC,CASSPRILGEQYF
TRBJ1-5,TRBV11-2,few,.,TGTGCCAGCAGCCCGGACATAAATCAGCCCCAGCATTTT,CASSPDINQPQHF